Sequencing of this T cell receptor (beta chain) was carried out in a study of graft-versus-host responses after intestinal transplantation (dated by TCRdb to the early 2020s). Regarding the study in general: Recipients received multivisceral, liver-intestinal, or isolated intestinal transplants. All recipients received anti-thymocyte globulin induction followed by maintenance tacrolimus and steroids for 3 to 4 years. After intestinal transplantation, graft-versus-host and host-versus-graft alloreactive T cell clones were followed in the graft, circulation and bone marrow using bulk TCR-beta CDR3 sequencing. To identify alloreactive clones, pre-transplant mixed lymphocyte reaction products were sequenced and compared with unstimulated pre-transplant donor and recipient T cells. Of the 20 to 25 intestinal transplant recipients enrolled in the cohort, one of whom was a retransplant, a few patients without pretransplant specimens were excluded. A peak of at least 4% donor T cells among recipient peripheral blood mononuclear cells was the definition used for donor T cell macrochimerism. Rather than being sequenced by the commercial service, samples from a few later patients were sequenced in-house on an Illumina MiSeq and processed with MiXCR.

Reading the label with the study, this specimen's time point is: cells obtained before transplantation from donor or recipient. CD3+CD4+ and CD3+CD8+ populations were FACS-sorted from unstimulated pre-transplant donor and recipient cells taken from spleen or lymph nodes. The CDR1 and CDR2 encoded by the germline V gene (reference sequence) are MNHNY and SVGAGI. The CDR3, from cysteine to phenylalanine, totals 13 residues. The retained sequence is limited to the CDR3, 39 bases, with the frame set at the first base. Germline trimming: 7 bases from V, 6 bases from J; junction bases outside gene matches: 7. Notes on this clone: The antigen it recognizes is unknown. It has no much larger one-base neighbor in the sample; base qualities were not kept.

Broad study findings and their caveats: Early after transplant, peak levels of circulating GvH clones were associated with declines in HvG clones. Patients with donor T cell macrochimerism had high GvH to HvG T cell clonal ratios in their allografts. Conclusions were limited by the relatively low number and heterogeneity of intestinal transplant patients. GvH clones were detected in recipient bone marrow, and some of these GvH clones were observed earlier in ileal mucosa or blood, consistent with an intestinal mucosal origin.

Library creation used the immunoSEQ multiplex PCR assay. For most patients, genomic DNA was isolated with the Qiagen DNeasy Blood and Tissue Kit and sent frozen to Adaptive Biotechnologies for TCR sequencing. Adaptive Biotechnologies carried out high-throughput TCR-beta CDR3 sequencing of genomic DNA for most patients. Turning to the authors' computational methods: Adaptive's ImmunoSEQ software was the source of the TCR sequencing data for around 20 patients, while three other patients were processed with MiXCR and VDJtools. To correct CD4 versus CD8 sorting errors, any sequence found in both subsets at a frequency ratio below 5:1 was removed. CDR3 nucleotide sequences shared between donor and recipient were removed because their origin could not be assigned. Alloreactive clones required at least 2-fold expansion over unstimulated cells and minimum CFSE-low frequency of 0.002% (template counts) or 0.001% (read counts). Clones were considered mappable if detected in sequenced pre-transplant spleen, lymph node, or MLR CFSE-low populations of the donor or recipient. Cumulative frequency of alloreactive clones was calculated as a percentage of all sequences weighted by copy number. Not all clones reach the TCRdb copy of this immuneACCESS table, which keeps in-frame sequences only. Checked studies attribute under half of the gap to unresolved V genes and leave the rest unexplained. V, J and clone size are taken as reported in that table, and D and trimming were inferred from the DNA itself. This sample gives about 94,000 clones in total; about 91% of them show up just once. Around 0.5% of the sample is held by the ten biggest clonotypes.

The receptor was derived from a human donor who received an intestinal transplant. The rearranged segments are TRBV6-6 and TRBJ1-1; 8 junctional bases match TRBD1. Sequencing was performed on unstimulated CD8+ T cells sorted from spleen or lymph node cells, taken before intestinal transplant. The CDR3 reads CASTKTGEAEAFF. The DNA sequence is given as TGTGCCAGCACCAAGACAGGGGAGGCTGAAGCTTTCTTT.